This is a list of T cell receptor beta chains from one sample in a study of TIL therapy for anti-PD-1-resistant metastatic lung cancer. Assay used: immunoSEQ multiplex PCR; TCRdb lists only in-frame clones, some missing. In the table there are approximately 95,000 clones, about two thirds of which are singletons. This specimen was tumor tissue, taken at baseline. The source of these receptors is a person aged 25 to 80 with non-small cell lung cancer. Both conserved end residues are part of each CDR3. The D gene is left open where the match is weak. Size is omitted from some rows. Given values are once, few, many or a class for expanded clones.

j_call d_call v_call clone_size cdr3_aa cdr3_nt
TRBJ1-2 TRBD1 TRBV7-3 NA CASSPRTGGYGYTF TGTGCCAGCAGCCCACGGACAGGGGGCTATGGCTACACCTTC
TRBJ2-5 NA TRBV11-2 once CASVRSAQETQYF TGTGCCAGCGTGCGGAGCGCCCAAGAGACCCAGTACTTC
TRBJ1-6 NA TRBV11-2 few CASSLVIGSYNSPLHF TGTGCCAGCAGCTTAGTAATCGGTTCCTATAATTCACCCCTCCACTTT
TRBJ1-1 TRBD1 TRBV6-5 NA CASIVPDRGGTEAFF TGTGCCAGCATAGTCCCGGACAGGGGGGGGACTGAAGCTTTCTTT
TRBJ2-5 NA TRBV19 NA CASSIRSGTAKETQYF TGTGCCAGTAGTATCCGGAGCGGGACAGCGAAGGAGACCCAGTACTTC
TRBJ1-4 NA TRBV4-3 NA CASSQEGPASNEKLFF TGCGCCAGCAGCCAAGAAGGTCCAGCTTCTAATGAAAAACTGTTTTTT
TRBJ2-3 NA TRBV6-5 NA CASQLPGTDTQYF TGTGCCAGCCAATTGCCTGGGACAGATACGCAGTATTTT
TRBJ2-3 TRBD2 TRBV7-2 once CASSLGGLAEQYF TGTGCCAGCAGCTTAGGAGGTCTAGCGGAGCAGTATTTT
TRBJ1-2 NA TRBV14 NA CASLQFNYGYTF TGTGCCAGCCTTCAATTTAACTATGGCTACACCTTC
TRBJ2-1 NA TRBV19 NA CASTPTGTYYNEQFF TGTGCCAGTACCCCCACCGGGACCTACTACAATGAGCAGTTCTTC
TRBJ2-1 NA TRBV29-1 NA CSVETGEQFF TGCAGCGTTGAAACCGGTGAGCAGTTCTTC
TRBJ2-3 TRBD2 TRBV5-4 once CASSSGLAGATDTQYF TGTGCCAGCAGTTCTGGACTAGCGGGGGCCACCGACACGCAGTATTTT
TRBJ1-4 NA TRBV18 NA CASSSSATNEKLFF TGTGCCAGCTCGTCGTCTGCAACTAATGAAAAACTGTTTTTT
TRBJ2-1 NA TRBV4-1 NA CASSQGQIPYNEQFF TGCGCCAGCAGCCAAGGCCAAATCCCCTACAATGAGCAGTTCTTC
TRBJ1-1 TRBD1 TRBV6-1 NA CASSDRDRNTEAFF TGTGCCAGCAGTGATAGGGACAGGAACACTGAAGCTTTCTTT
TRBJ2-5 NA TRBV7-6 many CASSLAPETQYF TGTGCCAGCAGCTTAGCCCCGGAGACCCAGTACTTC
TRBJ1-5 NA TRBV9 NA CASSASTGWNQPQHF TGTGCCAGCAGCGCCTCTACAGGGTGGAATCAGCCCCAGCATTTT
TRBJ2-1 TRBD2 TRBV11-3 NA CASSLRTSGTTSYNEQFF TGTGCCAGCAGCCTCCGGACTAGCGGGACAACCTCCTACAATGAGCAGTTCTTC
TRBJ2-1 TRBD2 TRBV27 few CASSSGGSYNEQFF TGTGCCAGCAGCAGCGGGGGCTCCTACAATGAGCAGTTCTTC
TRBJ2-3 NA TRBV14 NA CASSQEGYDTQYF TGTGCCAGCAGCCAAGAAGGCTACGATACGCAGTATTTT
TRBJ1-1 NA TRBV6-5 NA CASSSGYTEAFF TGTGCCAGCAGTTCAGGATACACTGAAGCTTTCTTT
TRBJ2-1 TRBD2 TRBV6-6 few CASRSMRLADYNEQFF TGTGCCAGCAGAAGCATGCGGCTAGCGGATTACAATGAGCAGTTCTTC
TRBJ2-1 TRBD1 TRBV7-9 NA CASSSDRANEQFF TGTGCCAGCAGCTCCGACAGGGCTAATGAGCAGTTCTTC
TRBJ2-7 NA TRBV3-1/TRBV3-2 NA CASSKAARSRGEQYF TGTGCCAGCAGCAAAGCCGCCCGGTCCCGAGGCGAGCAGTACTTC
TRBJ2-1 TRBD2 TRBV5-1 NA CASSPGGASSYNEQFF TGCGCCAGCAGCCCGGGGGGGGCTAGCTCCTACAATGAGCAGTTCTTC
TRBJ2-1 NA TRBV14 NA CASSQEGREQFF TGTGCCAGCAGCCAAGAGGGCAGGGAGCAGTTCTTC
TRBJ1-4 NA TRBV10-3 NA CATAVATNEKLFF TGTGCCACGGCCGTAGCAACTAATGAAAAACTGTTTTTT
TRBJ2-6 TRBD1 TRBV5-6 NA CASRGKGARGANVLTF TGTGCCAGCAGGGGTAAGGGGGCGCGTGGGGCCAACGTCCTGACTTTC
TRBJ2-5 NA TRBV5-1 NA CASSSRDWGTQYF TGCGCCAGCAGCTCCCGGGACTGGGGGACCCAGTACTTC
TRBJ2-7 NA TRBV11-2 NA CASSLQGWSYEQYF TGTGCCAGCAGCTTACAGGGGTGGTCCTACGAGCAGTACTTC
TRBJ2-7 NA TRBV3-1/TRBV3-2 NA CASSQWDMGSYEQYF TGTGCCAGCAGCCAATGGGACATGGGCTCCTACGAGCAGTACTTC
TRBJ2-3 NA TRBV6-5 NA CASSYSGRLTDTQYF TGTGCCAGCAGTTACTCTGGGCGGCTCACAGATACGCAGTATTTT
TRBJ2-5 NA TRBV27 NA CASSVLGEETQYF TGTGCCAGCAGCGTGTTGGGAGAAGAGACCCAGTACTTC
TRBJ2-3 TRBD2 TRBV29-1 NA CSGEWGRAGADTQYF TGCAGCGGAGAATGGGGGAGGGCCGGGGCAGATACGCAGTATTTT
TRBJ2-7 NA TRBV7-9 NA CASSLVSGGSYEQYF TGTGCCAGCAGCTTAGTTAGCGGTGGGAGCTACGAGCAGTACTTC
TRBJ1-4 NA TRBV5-8 NA CASSGRSTTNEKLFF TGTGCCAGCAGTGGGAGAAGTACAACTAATGAAAAACTGTTTTTT
TRBJ1-2 NA TRBV2 NA CASSVNRARGGGYTF TGTGCCAGCAGCGTAAACAGGGCTCGAGGCGGGGGCTACACCTTC
TRBJ1-1 NA TRBV11-2 once CASSFWPNTEAFF TGTGCCAGCAGCTTTTGGCCGAACACTGAAGCTTTCTTT
TRBJ2-7 TRBD2 TRBV10-2 NA CASSVSGTSSYEQYF TGCGCCAGCAGTGTCTCCGGGACTAGCTCCTACGAGCAGTACTTC
TRBJ2-1 NA TRBV14 many CASSHSHEQFF TGTGCCAGCAGCCACAGCCATGAGCAGTTCTTC
TRBJ2-5 NA TRBV7-9 few CASSLEWAVEETQYF TGTGCCAGCAGCTTAGAATGGGCAGTGGAAGAGACCCAGTACTTC
TRBJ2-7 NA TRBV5-6 few CASSSRMAPEQYF TGTGCCAGCAGCAGCAGGATGGCGCCAGAGCAGTACTTC
TRBJ1-1 NA TRBV6-5 NA CASSYYVRSTEAFF TGTGCCAGCAGTTACTACGTCCGGAGCACTGAAGCTTTCTTT
TRBJ2-7 NA TRBV2 NA CASSGYEQYF TGTGCCAGCAGTGGCTACGAGCAGTACTTC
TRBJ2-7 TRBD2 TRBV4-2 few CASSQRLAGGSDHYEQYF TGTGCCAGCAGCCAACGACTAGCGGGGGGCTCCGACCACTACGAGCAGTACTTC
TRBJ2-5 NA TRBV14 NA CASSQDLRAETQYF TGTGCCAGCAGCCAAGATCTCCGCGCGGAGACCCAGTACTTC
TRBJ1-2 NA TRBV28 NA CASSTRGGYGYTF TGTGCCAGCAGTACCAGGGGAGGCTATGGCTACACCTTC